What follows are 31 T cell receptor beta chains derived from one specimen sequenced in a study of monozygotic twins with inflammatory bowel disease. Following a re-call of the 5' RACE reads, TCRdb has one entry per CDR3 protein and lacks DNA. Its listing shows around 99,000 distinct CDR3 sequences. Sequencing was done on a sample of blood. Receptor source: a human donor with ulcerative colitis or Crohn's disease, or a healthy co-twin of an affected twin (not recorded which).

This chain uses TRBV5-1 with TRBJ2-1; TCRdb's D call, TRBD1, is unchecked because there is no DNA. CDR3 length: 16 amino acids. CDR1 and CDR2 (germline): SGHRS, YFSETQ. CDR3 in amino acids: CASSLAANRGRIEQFF.

This chain joins TRBV28 and TRBJ1-5; TCRdb designates TRBD1, a call that cannot be tested without DNA. Germline lookup yields CDR1 MDHEN and CDR2 SYDVKM. This CDR3 is 16 amino acids long. This chain's CDR3 is CASRPPGEASNQPQHF.

The V gene is TRBV7-9, the J gene TRBJ2-7; TCRdb proposes TRBD1, but this gene call is untestable without DNA. The CDR3 spans 14 residues. Germline values: CDR1 SEHNR, CDR2 FQNEAQ (reference sequence). The chain's CDR3 is CASSRGGNGDEQYF.

The genes are TRBV19 and TRBJ2-7; the TCRdb call, TRBD1, lacks DNA for checking. Germline CDR1 is LNHDA and CDR2 is SQIVND (reference sequence). The CDR3 length is 13 residues. CDR3: CATNPGTTYEQYF.

The chain carries TRBV14 and TRBJ1-1. Germline CDR1 reads SGHDN; CDR2 reads FVKESK. CDR3 length: 13 amino acids. The CDR3 sequence: CASSQALGTEAFF.

The chain links TRBV7-9 to TRBJ1-4; TCRdb outputs TRBD1, but without DNA this stays unchecked. The CDR3 covers 14 residues. The germline CDR1 and CDR2 sequences are SEHNR and FQNEAQ (reference sequence). CDR3 region: CASSLNTGNEKLFF.

The chain uses TRBV20-1 and TRBJ2-5. This CDR3 spans 11 amino acids. Germline values: CDR1 DFQATT, CDR2 SNEGSKA (reference sequence). The CDR3 reads CSAVRQETQYF.

The V and J genes are TRBV5-1 and TRBJ1-2; checking the TCRdb D call of TRBD1 is not possible without DNA. The CDR3 is 14 residues long. Germline V lookup: CDR1 SGHRS, CDR2 YFSETQ. CDR3 protein: CASSLDQGAEGYTF.

V and J are TRBV25-1 and TRBJ2-3; checking the TCRdb D call of TRBD2 is not possible without DNA. This CDR3 region has 17 residues. Germline CDR1 is MGHDK and CDR2 is SYGVNS. The CDR3 loop reads CASSDWSGGVLTDTQYF.

J is TRBJ1-2 and V is TRBV20-1; with no DNA, the TCRdb D assignment of TRBD1 cannot be verified. CDR1 is DFQATT and CDR2 is SNEGSKA in the germline V gene (reference sequence). The CDR3 spans 14 residues. This chain's CDR3 is CSARERDRAYGYTF.

This chain links TRBV30 with TRBJ2-1; TCRdb gives TRBD2 as the D gene, but with no DNA this cannot be confirmed. CDR1 GTSNPN and CDR2 SVGIG come from the germline V gene (reference sequence). There are 15 residues in the CDR3. The CDR3 here is CAWSVLAGGYNEQFF.

The rearrangement uses TRBV12-3 or TRBV12-4 and TRBJ2-1; the D call of TRBD1 rests on TCRdb alone, since no DNA is present to check it. The CDR3 covers 13 residues. CDR3 residues: CASSFVGGGKQFF.

The chain couples TRBV20-1 to TRBJ2-5; TCRdb names TRBD1, which stays unverified in the absence of DNA. Germline V gene sequence: CDR1 DFQATT, CDR2 SNEGSKA (reference sequence). This CDR3 is built from 12 residues. Here the CDR3 reads CSAQRGAGTQYF.

The gene calls are TRBV5-4 and TRBJ1-6; TCRdb designates TRBD1, a call that cannot be tested without DNA. This CDR3 spans 16 amino acids. The germline CDR1 and CDR2 sequences are SGHNT and YYREEE (reference sequence). CDR3 residues: CASSPTPTGAGSPLHF.

The chain is built from TRBV7-9 and TRBJ2-7; TCRdb picks TRBD2, but there is no DNA to check that call. CDR1 and CDR2 (germline): SEHNR, FQNEAQ (reference sequence). The CDR3 has 14 amino acids. CDR3: CASSLSTARAEQYF.

Here the CDR3 reads CASSVAKGSGELFF. The gene calls are TRBV9 and TRBJ2-2; TCRdb calls TRBD1, which cannot be checked without DNA. The CDR3 contains 14 residues. CDR1 is SGDLS and CDR2 is YYNGEE in the germline V gene.

The rearrangement joins TRBV9 to TRBJ2-7. The CDR3 totals 13 residues. The germline V gene has CDR1 SGDLS and CDR2 YYNGEE. The CDR3 loop reads CTSSIAGSYEQYF.

The chain uses TRBV4-3 and TRBJ2-5; TCRdb picks TRBD2, but there is no DNA to check that call. Germline-derived CDR1 and CDR2 are LGHNA and YSLEER. This CDR3 spans 15 amino acids. CDR3 region: CASSQGTSSGETQYF.

The rearrangement links TRBV4-2 to TRBJ2-3; TCRdb's D gene call, TRBD2, goes unchecked for lack of DNA. The CDR3 extends over 17 amino acids. Germline-derived CDR1 and CDR2 are LGHNA and YNFKEQ. The CDR3 loop is CASSHGSGGLGTDTQYF.

V gene TRBV7-2 combines with J gene TRBJ2-1. Germline CDR1 SGHTA, CDR2 FQGNSA. This CDR3 is built from 16 residues. The CDR3 is CASSLFNPTLHNEQFF.

The chain couples TRBV13 to TRBJ1-1; TCRdb lists TRBD1, though no DNA is available to test this call. This CDR3 spans 16 amino acids. CDR1 and CDR2 from the germline V gene are PRHDT and FYEKMQ (reference sequence). The CDR3 protein is CASGHYFGTDLIEAFF.

This rearrangement joins TRBV7-2 to TRBJ2-5; TCRdb proposes TRBD2, but this gene call is untestable without DNA. The CDR3 has 13 amino acids. CDR1 and CDR2 (germline): SGHTA, FQGNSA. The CDR3 loop is CASSLVGEETQYF.

The gene calls are TRBV5-5 and TRBJ2-7; TCRdb lists TRBD1, though no DNA is available to test this call. This CDR3 spans 16 amino acids. From germline, CDR1 is SGHKS and CDR2 YYEKEE (reference sequence). CDR3 sequence: CASSLSWTGVPYEQYF. Based on the CDR3 plus reference TRBV5-5 and TRBJ2-7, the full variable domain is DAGVTQSPTHLIKTRGQQVTLRCSPISGHKSVSWYQQVLGQGPQFIFQYYEKEERGRGNFPDRFSARQFPNYSSELNVNALLLGDSALYLCASSLSWTGVPYEQYFGPGTRLTVT.

The CDR3 spells CASSLALVSSGNTIYF. The chain recombines TRBV7-2 with TRBJ1-3. The CDR3 contains 16 residues. Germline V gene sequence: CDR1 SGHTA, CDR2 FQGNSA.

The V and J genes are TRBV28 and TRBJ2-1. CDR1 is MDHEN and CDR2 is SYDVKM in the germline V gene. The CDR3 contains 15 residues. This CDR3 reads CASIHGLAPYNEQFF.

The chain is built from TRBV7-9 and TRBJ2-5; TCRdb returns TRBD1, unconfirmable since there is no DNA. Germline V CDR1 and CDR2: SEHNR, FQNEAQ (reference sequence). This CDR3 is built from 15 residues. This CDR3 is CASSPRGSPQETQYF.

The V gene is TRBV7-8, the J gene TRBJ2-2. The germline V gene has CDR1 SGHVS and CDR2 FQNEAQ. The CDR3 consists of 13 residues. This CDR3 is CASSSRVHRELFF. The full variable domain, with the rest looked up from reference TRBV7-8 and TRBJ2-2, is GAGVSQSPRYKVAKRGQDVALRCDPISGHVSLFWYQQALGQGPEFLTYFQNEAQLDKSGLPSDRFFAERPEGSVSTLKIQRTQQEDSAVYLCASSSRVHRELFFGEGSRLTVL.

The chain combines TRBV15 with TRBJ2-7; without DNA, the TCRdb call of TRBD2 cannot be checked. The CDR3 is made up of 19 amino acids. The germline V gene has CDR1 LNHNV and CDR2 YYDKDF (reference sequence). The CDR3 reads CATSREGLAGALFSYELYF. Full variable domain (missing parts from reference TRBV15 and TRBJ2-7): DAMVIQNPRYQVTQFGKPVTLSCSQTLNHNVMYWYQQKSSQAPKLLFHYYDKDFNNEADTPDNFQSRRPNTSFCFLDIRSPGLGDTAMYLCATSREGLAGALFSYELYFGPGTRLTVT.

The chain recombines TRBV9 with TRBJ2-3. Germline values: CDR1 SGDLS, CDR2 YYNGEE. The CDR3 is made up of 12 amino acids. The CDR3: CASSAESDTQYF.

The chain has TRBV5-4 and TRBJ2-3; TCRdb's D call, TRBD2, is unchecked because there is no DNA. This CDR3 region has 15 residues. The germline gives CDR1 SGHNT, CDR2 YYREEE (reference sequence). This chain's CDR3 is CASSLEAGNTDTQYF.

The chain employs TRBV10-3 and TRBJ2-1; TCRdb picks TRBD1, but there is no DNA to check that call. The germline CDR1 and CDR2 sequences are ENHRY and SYGVKD. This CDR3 comprises 15 residues. CDR3 amino acids: CAITDGQGAYNEQFF.